This TCR beta chain was sequenced for a study of memory CD4+ T cells and cytomegalovirus serostatus. TCRdb keeps only in-frame clones here, not all; method: immunoSEQ multiplex PCR. This sample has 50,000 to 60,000 clones, with 82% found just once. Study-level findings and limits: CD4+ memory repertoires contained about 40% of the roughly 160 reported CMV TCRbeta sequences. The CMV-associated TCR signature appears largely within the CD4+ memory repertoire. Repertoires predicted CMV serostatus with median bootstrapped AUC of around 0.96.

There are 15 residues in the CDR3. With V trimmed by 6 bases and J by 5 bases, 7 bases remained unmatched. Germline CDR1 and CDR2: MDHEN and SYDVKM. About this clone: Its antigen is undetermined.

The sort gate was single viable CD3+CD4+CD8-CD45RO+ cells for memory CD4+ T cells. The source is an adult in good health and CMV-seronegative. Sequencing used memory CD4+ T cells from blood. The chain couples TRBV28 to TRBJ2-5, with 12 bases that match TRBD2. DNA for the CDR3: TGTGCCAGCAGCCCTAGCGGGGGGGCCGGGGAGACCCAGTACTTC. It codes for CASSPSGGAGETQYF.